The next 19 T cell receptor beta chains were all read from a single sample in a study of cytomegalovirus exposure and HLA in healthy donors. The PCR ran on 60 Vbeta and 13 Jbeta primers. Profiling relied on immunoSEQ multiplex PCR, and the TCRdb table lists in-frame clones only, not all of them. The profile covers about 72,000 clones, with around three quarters appearing a single time and around 3.5% taken by the ten largest. Sample: PBMCs. The receptors here all came from a man aged 40-55 years in good health and CMV-seronegative.

The CDR3 region is CASSETGGVNTEAFF. The CDR3 region has the DNA TGTGCCAGCAGTGAAACAGGGGGCGTGAACACTGAAGCTTTCTTT. The V and J genes are TRBV6-1 and TRBJ1-1, with 9 bases aligning to TRBD1. V was clipped by 2 bases and J by 0 bases; unmatched bases: 1. Germline CDR1 is MNHNS and CDR2 is SASEGT. The CDR3 loop spans 15 amino acids.

The genes are TRBV4-2 and TRBJ2-7, with TRBD2 as a possible D gene (5 bases). The CDR3 has 15 amino acids. Germline loops: CDR1 LGHNA, CDR2 YNFKEQ. Trimming stripped 0 bases from V and 6 bases from J, with 15 bases between. CDR3 region: CASSQDLSGGFEQYF. The CDR3 DNA follows: TGTGCCAGCAGCCAAGATCTAAGCGGTGGATTCGAGCAGTACTTC.

The CDR3 DNA is TGTGCCAGCAGCCGCCGATCACTAGCGGGGGTGAGGACCGGGGAGCTGTTTTTT. This encodes CASSRRSLAGVRTGELFF. This chain joins TRBV7-9 and TRBJ2-2; 11 bases map to TRBD2. This CDR3 is built from 18 residues. Germline CDR1 and CDR2: SEHNR and FQNEAQ (reference sequence). J lost 5 bases, V lost 5 bases, and 13 bases had no gene match.

The J gene is TRBJ1-6, the V gene TRBV7-2; maybe TRBD1 (5 bases). Trimming cost V 5 bases and J 6 bases, with 17 bases left between them. Looked up from germline, CDR1 is SGHTA and CDR2 is FQGNSA. This CDR3 region has 16 residues. This chain's CDR3 is CASSLSAGRGNSPLHF. CDR3 nucleotides: TGTGCCAGCAGCCTCAGCGCCGGGAGGGGTAATTCACCCCTCCACTTT. The whole variable domain, filled in from reference TRBV7-2 and TRBJ1-6, reads GAGVSQSPSNKVTEKGKDVELRCDPISGHTALYWYRQSLGQGLEFLIYFQGNSAPDKSGLPSDRFSAERTGGSVSTLTIQRTQQEDSAVYLCASSLSAGRGNSPLHFGNGTRLTVT.

The chain links TRBV5-8 to TRBJ2-2; perhaps TRBD1 as D (5 bases). Germline-derived CDR1 and CDR2 are SGHTS and YDEGEE. This CDR3 comprises 13 residues. V dropped 4 bases and J dropped 3 bases, with 7 bases sitting between them. Here the CDR3 DNA reads TGTGCCAGCAGCAGACAGTACACCGGGGAGCTGTTTTTT. Protein product: CASSRQYTGELFF.

The chain recombines TRBV5-4 with TRBJ1-1; D remains ambiguous. The CDR3 covers 14 residues. Trimming removed 4 bases at V and 7 bases at J, with 17 bases between. The germline CDR1 and CDR2 sequences are SGHNT and YYREEE (reference sequence). This CDR3 reads CASSPRPWENEAFF. CDR3 sequence (DNA): TGTGCCAGCAGCCCCAGACCATGGGAGAATGAAGCTTTCTTT. Looking up the rest from reference TRBV5-4 and TRBJ1-1 gives the full variable domain: ETGVTQSPTHLIKTRGQQVTLRCSSQSGHNTVSWYQQALGQGPQFIFQYYREEENGRGNFPPRFSGLQFPNYSSELNVNALELDDSALYLCASSPRPWENEAFFGQGTRLTVV.

J is TRBJ1-1 and V is TRBV5-6; 7 bases line up with TRBD1. Trimming took 4 bases from V and 3 from J; bases not matched to a gene: 3. Per the germline V gene, CDR1 is SGHDT and CDR2 is YYEEEE. There are 13 residues in the CDR3. CDR3 in amino acids: CASSRDRDTEAFF. CDR3 nucleotides: TGTGCCAGCAGCCGTGACAGGGACACTGAAGCTTTCTTT. Full variable domain (remainder filled in from reference TRBV5-6 and TRBJ1-1): DAGVTQSPTHLIKTRGQQVTLRCSPKSGHDTVSWYQQALGQGPQFIFQYYEEEERQRGNFPDRFSGHQFPNYSSELNVNALLLGDSALYLCASSRDRDTEAFFGQGTRLTVV.

The gene calls are TRBV7-2 and TRBJ1-5; a possible D gene is TRBD1 (6 bases). This CDR3 contains 15 residues. Germline-derived CDR1 and CDR2 are SGHTA and FQGNSA. V gave up 4 bases and J gave up 0 bases, with 10 bases separating them. DNA of the CDR3: TGTGCCAGCAGCTCTGGACAGTCTAGCAATCAGCCCCAGCATTTT. It translates to CASSSGQSSNQPQHF.

This clone was recorded only once. The DNA of the CDR3 is TGTGCCAGCAGCCAGAGTTGGACAGGGATAGGTGGAACTAATGAAAAACTGTTTTTT. It encodes CASSQSWTGIGGTNEKLFF. The rearrangement links TRBV7-8 to TRBJ1-4; 8 bases are shared with TRBD1. CDR1 and CDR2 (germline): SGHVS, FQNEAQ. The CDR3 contains 19 residues. Germline trimming cut 5 bases from V and 1 base from J; bases unmatched to any gene: 15.

This clone occurred once. The chain is built from TRBV9 and TRBJ2-1, with 11 bases matching TRBD2. Germline V lookup: CDR1 SGDLS, CDR2 YYNGEE. V lost 0 bases, J lost 9 bases, and 17 bases stayed unmatched. This CDR3 is 19 amino acids long. The CDR3 DNA reads as TGTGCCAGCAGCGTAGTAGGAGGGGGGGCTAGCGGGGGGAGGGGTGAGCAGTTCTTC. Translating it yields CASSVVGGGASGGRGEQFF.

This clone occurred once. This chain connects TRBV19 to TRBJ2-1; a possible D gene is TRBD2 (7 bases). Looked up from germline, CDR1 is LNHDA and CDR2 is SQIVND (reference sequence). Trimming removed 0 bases at V and 6 bases at J, with 18 bases between. The CDR3 extends over 17 amino acids. CDR3 in amino acids: CASSIDRGGGPPNEQFF. The CDR3 DNA sequence: TGTGCCAGTAGTATAGATCGAGGCGGGGGCCCACCCAATGAGCAGTTCTTC.

This clone was seen once. The chain links TRBV10-3 to TRBJ2-2, with 8 bases matching TRBD2. Trimming cost V 0 bases and J 5 bases; bases outside gene matches: 8. CDR1 and CDR2 (germline): ENHRY, SYGVKD. This CDR3 region has 17 residues. DNA of the CDR3: TGTGCCATCAGTGAGTCGGATAGCGGGGACTATACCGGGGAGCTGTTTTTT. It is translated as CAISESDSGDYTGELFF.

This sequence joins TRBV6-1 and TRBJ2-5; 13 bases match TRBD2. The CDR3 length is 16 residues. V lost 3 bases and J lost 2; bases outside the gene matches: 3. Germline CDR1 MNHNS, CDR2 SASEGT. The CDR3 DNA follows: TGTGCCAGCAGTGACAGGGGACTAGCGGGGCAAGAGACCCAGTACTTC. The encoded protein is CASSDRGLAGQETQYF.

The chain recombines TRBV7-2 with TRBJ1-5; D might be TRBD1 (5 bases). V was shortened by 2 bases and J by 1 base, with 12 bases between the two germline ends. CDR3 length: 16 residues. The V gene's germline CDR1 is SGHTA and CDR2 FQGNSA. The CDR3 DNA reads TGTGCCAGCAGCTTAACAGGAGGGGCGAGCAATCAGCCCCAGCATTTT. As protein: CASSLTGGASNQPQHF.

This rearrangement joins TRBV2 to TRBJ2-3, with 7 bases lining up with TRBD1. The CDR3 length is 18 residues. CDR1 is SNHLY, CDR2 FYNNEI, per germline. With V trimmed by 3 bases and J by 4 bases, 16 bases remained unmatched. The CDR3 sequence: CASSDVVKGARWADTQYF. The CDR3 DNA is TGTGCCAGCAGTGACGTCGTAAAGGGGGCTAGGTGGGCAGATACGCAGTATTTT.

The chain couples TRBV11-2 to TRBJ2-3; TRBD1 agrees at 7 bases. After removal of 5 bases from V and 6 bases from J, the junction contained 5 bases not matched to a gene. The CDR3 sequence is 13 residues long. Per the germline V gene, CDR1 is SGHAT and CDR2 is FQNNGV. CDR3 DNA sequence: TGTGCCAGCAGCAGAGACAGGGTTGATACGCAGTATTTT. Translated, it gives CASSRDRVDTQYF.

Only a few counts were recorded for this clone. The chain links TRBV2 to TRBJ1-4; 10 bases are a match to TRBD1. Germline V gene lookup returns CDR1 SNHLY and CDR2 FYNNEI. This CDR3 has 14 amino acids. V was pared by 6 bases and J by 7 bases, with 5 bases of the junction left unmatched. In DNA, the CDR3 is TGTGCCAGCAGGCACCGGGACAGGGGTGAAAAACTGTTTTTT. The encoded protein is CASRHRDRGEKLFF.

The sample holds a few counts of this clone. This chain joins TRBV11-1 and TRBJ2-5; 9 bases map to TRBD1. J was trimmed by 5 bases and V by 5 bases; bases with no gene match: 6. This CDR3 region has 14 residues. Germline CDR1 and CDR2: SGHAT and FQDESV (reference sequence). The chain's CDR3 is CASSPGQGRETQYF. The CDR3 DNA sequence: TGTGCCAGCAGCCCTGGACAGGGGAGGGAGACCCAGTACTTC.

This clone has more than one count but fewer than ten. J is TRBJ2-7 and V is TRBV5-4, with 9 bases identical to TRBD1. The CDR3 is made up of 17 amino acids. Germline V lookup: CDR1 SGHNT, CDR2 YYREEE (reference sequence). V lost 4 bases and J lost 3; bases outside the gene matches: 14. The CDR3 DNA is TGTGCCAGCAGCCCAAAGGTGACAGGGGGAATAAACTACGAGCAGTACTTC. Translated: CASSPKVTGGINYEQYF.